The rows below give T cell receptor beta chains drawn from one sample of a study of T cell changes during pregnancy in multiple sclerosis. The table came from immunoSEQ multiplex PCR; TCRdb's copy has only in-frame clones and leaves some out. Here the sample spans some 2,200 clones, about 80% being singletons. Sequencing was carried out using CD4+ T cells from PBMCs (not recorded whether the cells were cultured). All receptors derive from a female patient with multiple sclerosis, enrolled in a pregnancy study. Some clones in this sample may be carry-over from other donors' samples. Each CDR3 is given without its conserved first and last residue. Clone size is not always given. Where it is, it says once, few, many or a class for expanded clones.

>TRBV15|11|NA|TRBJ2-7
ATSRDVGYEQY
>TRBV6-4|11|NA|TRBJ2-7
ASSARLGYEQY
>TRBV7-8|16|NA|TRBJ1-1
ASSSLGLIQGVNTEAF
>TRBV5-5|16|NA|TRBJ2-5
ASSLAGAGGPSRETQY
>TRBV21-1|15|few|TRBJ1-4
ASRFLVATVHNEKLF
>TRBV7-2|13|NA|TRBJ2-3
ASSLVRDQLIRQY
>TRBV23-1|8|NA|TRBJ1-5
ASSQGQRC
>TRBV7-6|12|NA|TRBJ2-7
ASSLSPGSYEQY
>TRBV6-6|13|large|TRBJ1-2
ASSLTGQVPNGYT
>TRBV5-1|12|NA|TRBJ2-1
ASSLGQQGDEQF
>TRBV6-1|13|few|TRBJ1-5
ASSQGRYSNQPQH